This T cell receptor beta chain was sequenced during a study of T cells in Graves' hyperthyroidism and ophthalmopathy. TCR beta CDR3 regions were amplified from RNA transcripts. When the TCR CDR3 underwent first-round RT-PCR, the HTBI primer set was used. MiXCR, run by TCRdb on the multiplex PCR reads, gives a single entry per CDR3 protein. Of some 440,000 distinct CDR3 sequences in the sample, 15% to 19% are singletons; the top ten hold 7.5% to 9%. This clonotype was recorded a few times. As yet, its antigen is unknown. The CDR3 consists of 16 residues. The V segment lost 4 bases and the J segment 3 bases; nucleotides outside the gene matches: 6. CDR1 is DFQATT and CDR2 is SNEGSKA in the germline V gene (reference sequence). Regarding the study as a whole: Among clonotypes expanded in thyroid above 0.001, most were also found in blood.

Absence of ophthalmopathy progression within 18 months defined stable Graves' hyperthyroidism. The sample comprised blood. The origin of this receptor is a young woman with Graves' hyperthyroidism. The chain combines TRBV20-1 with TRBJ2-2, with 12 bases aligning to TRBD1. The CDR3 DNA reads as TGCAGTGCTAATCCGGGACAGGGGGCGGACACCGGGGAGCTGTTTTTT. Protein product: CSANPGQGADTGELFF.